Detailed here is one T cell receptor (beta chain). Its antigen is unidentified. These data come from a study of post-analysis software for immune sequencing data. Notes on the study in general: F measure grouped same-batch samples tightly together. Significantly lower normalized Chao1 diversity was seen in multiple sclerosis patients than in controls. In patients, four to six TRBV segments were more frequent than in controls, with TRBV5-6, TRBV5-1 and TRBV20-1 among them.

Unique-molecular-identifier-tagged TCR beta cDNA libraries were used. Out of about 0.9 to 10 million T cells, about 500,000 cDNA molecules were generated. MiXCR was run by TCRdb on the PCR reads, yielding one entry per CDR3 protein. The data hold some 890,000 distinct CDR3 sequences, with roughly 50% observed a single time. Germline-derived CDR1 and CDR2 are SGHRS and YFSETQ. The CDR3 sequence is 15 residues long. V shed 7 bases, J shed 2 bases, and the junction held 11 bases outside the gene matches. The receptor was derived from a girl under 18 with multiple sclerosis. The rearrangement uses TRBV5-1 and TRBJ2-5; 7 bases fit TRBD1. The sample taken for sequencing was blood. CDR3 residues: CASGGRDRAQETQYF. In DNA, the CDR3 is TGCGCCAGCGGGGGCCGGGACAGAGCTCAAGAGACCCAGTACTTC.